The rows below give T cell receptor beta chains drawn from one sample of a study of neurological immune-mediated disorders. TCRdb re-analysed the 5' RACE reads in MiXCR, keeping a single row per CDR3 protein. Counted here are roughly 31,000 distinct CDR3 sequences, roughly 25% occurring once; the ten biggest clones make up 30%. Sequenced material: CD4+ T cells from blood. These receptor sequences come from a man between 50 and 59 years old with HTLV-1-associated myelopathy (HAM/TSP). The CDR3 runs from the conserved cysteine through the conserved F or W. Each record gives: V gene, D gene, J gene, clone size, CDR3 protein, CDR3 DNA. The D gene is left open where the match is weak. Expanded clones get a size class; other rows say once, few or many, or leave the size out.

>TRBV18|.|TRBJ1-5|.
CASSPLGGVGNQPQHF
TGTGCCAGCTCACCTTTAGGAGGGGTTGGCAATCAGCCCCAGCATTTT
>TRBV7-8|TRBD1|TRBJ2-3|many
CASSPRGQGSTDTQYF
TGTGCCAGCAGCCCCCGGGGACAGGGGAGCACAGATACGCAGTATTTT
>TRBV11-2|.|TRBJ2-7|.
CASSLVGAEQYF
TGTGCCAGCAGCTTAGTAGGGGCCGAGCAGTACTTC
>TRBV5-1|.|TRBJ2-7|.
CASSFLGGTYEQYF
TGCGCCAGCAGCTTCCTTGGGGGAACCTACGAGCAGTACTTC
>TRBV12-3/TRBV12-4|.|TRBJ1-3|once
CASSTNMGNTIYF
TGTGCCAGCAGCACGAACATGGGAAACACCATATATTTT
>TRBV20-1|.|TRBJ1-1|many
CSARWTRVMNTEAFF
TGCAGTGCTCGCTGGACGAGGGTTATGAACACTGAAGCTTTCTTT
>TRBV5-1|.|TRBJ2-7|many
CASSLGLRRGDEQYF
TGCGCCAGCAGCTTGGGACTCCGAAGGGGAGACGAGCAGTACTTC
>TRBV7-2|.|TRBJ1-5|many
CASSSQGGLSNQPQHF
TGTGCCAGCAGCTCTCAAGGCGGTCTTAGCAATCAGCCCCAGCATTTT
>TRBV5-5|.|TRBJ1-1|many
CASSWGSGANTEAFF
TGTGCCAGCAGCTGGGGTTCAGGGGCGAACACTGAAGCTTTCTTT
>TRBV5-5|.|TRBJ1-5|many
CASSVFAGPNQPQHF
TGTGCCAGCAGCGTTTTTGCAGGGCCAAATCAGCCCCAGCATTTT
>TRBV3-1|TRBD2|TRBJ2-7|many
CASSHGLAGGPEYF
TGTGCCAGCAGCCATGGACTAGCGGGGGGGCCCGAGTACTTC
>TRBV12-3/TRBV12-4|.|TRBJ2-1|many
CASSPRTSGRFF
TGTGCCAGCAGTCCCCGGACTTCCGGGCGGTTCTTC
>TRBV12-3/TRBV12-4|.|TRBJ1-1|many
CASSFNGLNTEAFF
TGTGCCAGCAGTTTCAACGGGCTGAACACTGAAGCTTTCTTT
>TRBV5-1|TRBD1|TRBJ2-7|many
CASSLRAGTVLKPSYEQYF
TGCGCCAGCAGCTTGAGGGCCGGGACAGTACTTAAACCCTCCTACGAGCAGTACTTC
>TRBV7-2|TRBD1|TRBJ2-3|.
CASSLTNRGDTQYF
TGTGCCAGCAGCTTAACTAACAGGGGGGATACGCAGTATTTT
>TRBV20-1|.|TRBJ2-1|.
CSARGPPGVNEQFF
TGCAGTGCTAGGGGGCCCCCAGGGGTGAATGAGCAGTTCTTC
>TRBV13|.|TRBJ2-1|many
CASSSRTGFSYNEQFF
TGTGCCAGCAGCTCCAGAACGGGTTTCTCCTACAATGAGCAGTTCTTC
>TRBV20-1|.|TRBJ2-3|many
CSAPPGLRGDTQYF
TGCAGTGCCCCTCCGGGACTGCGGGGAGATACGCAGTATTTT
>TRBV9|TRBD1|TRBJ2-1|many
CASSVTGAGEQFF
TGTGCCAGCAGCGTAACAGGGGCTGGTGAGCAGTTCTTC
>TRBV28|.|TRBJ1-5|many
CASRAGVQPQHF
TGTGCCAGCAGGGCAGGGGTGCAGCCCCAGCATTTT
>TRBV6-5|.|TRBJ2-1|many
CASSSIRTLRSYNEQFF
TGTGCCAGCAGTTCCATACGGACTCTGCGCTCCTACAATGAGCAGTTCTTC
>TRBV18|TRBD2|TRBJ2-7|many
CASSPLAGSYEQYF
TGTGCCAGCTCACCACTAGCGGGGTCCTACGAGCAGTACTTC
>TRBV20-1|TRBD1|TRBJ1-2|many
CSAREVGRGNYGYTF
TGCAGTGCTAGAGAAGTTGGCAGGGGGAACTATGGCTACACCTTC
>TRBV7-2|.|TRBJ2-7|few
CASSLGSLQEYF
TGTGCCAGCAGCCTGGGCTCCCTGCAGGAGTACTTC
>TRBV20-1|TRBD1|TRBJ2-5|many
CSARDGDSSRETQYF
TGCAGTGCTAGAGATGGGGACAGTTCGAGGGAGACCCAGTACTTC
>TRBV6-1|.|TRBJ2-2|.
CATTLEGGTGELFF
TGTGCCACCACTCTAGAAGGGGGCACCGGGGAGCTGTTTTTT
>TRBV7-9|.|TRBJ2-2|many
CASTQNVYLPYTGELFF
TGTGCCAGCACCCAAAATGTCTACCTACCTTACACCGGGGAGCTGTTTTTT
>TRBV20-1|.|TRBJ1-1|many
CSAPRGGSMNTEAFF
TGCAGTGCCCCCCGGGGGGGCAGCATGAACACTGAAGCTTTCTTT
>TRBV20-1|.|TRBJ1-1|.
CSAVEGFTEAFF
TGCAGTGCTGTTGAGGGATTTACTGAAGCTTTCTTT
>TRBV18|.|TRBJ1-2|many
CASSPGLKVGYTF
TGTGCCAGCTCACCGGGATTGAAGGTTGGCTACACCTTC
>TRBV6-6|.|TRBJ1-1|.
CASRRTEAFF
TGTGCCAGCAGGAGGACTGAAGCTTTCTTT
>TRBV20-1|.|TRBJ2-3|many
CSAPKRQISSTDTQYF
TGCAGTGCTCCAAAAAGACAGATCTCTAGCACAGATACGCAGTATTTT
>TRBV7-2|.|TRBJ1-1|many
CASSSAGYTEAFF
TGTGCCAGCAGCTCCGCAGGGTACACTGAAGCTTTCTTT
>TRBV12-3/TRBV12-4|.|TRBJ1-1|many
CASSLGSLKAFF
TGTGCCAGCAGTTTAGGGAGTCTCAAAGCTTTCTTT
>TRBV7-3|.|TRBJ2-5|many
CASSQLGGHKETQYF
TGTGCCAGCAGCCAACTGGGCGGGCACAAAGAGACCCAGTACTTC
>TRBV20-1|TRBD1|TRBJ2-7|many
CSARLGQGADEQYF
TGCAGTGCTCGACTGGGACAGGGGGCCGACGAGCAGTACTTC
>TRBV5-1|.|TRBJ2-3|.
CASSPRQPDTQYF
TGCGCCAGCAGCCCGCGACAGCCAGATACGCAGTATTTT
>TRBV5-1|.|TRBJ2-1|many
CASSSPRTGSSYNEQFF
TGCGCCAGCAGCTCCCCTCGAACGGGGTCCTCCTACAATGAGCAGTTCTTC
>TRBV5-1|.|TRBJ2-2|many
CASSFNIGGELFF
TGCGCCAGCAGCTTCAATATCGGCGGGGAGCTGTTTTTT
>TRBV19|.|TRBJ2-7|.
CASQTGAGVYEQYF
TGTGCCAGCCAGACAGGAGCCGGAGTCTACGAGCAGTACTTC